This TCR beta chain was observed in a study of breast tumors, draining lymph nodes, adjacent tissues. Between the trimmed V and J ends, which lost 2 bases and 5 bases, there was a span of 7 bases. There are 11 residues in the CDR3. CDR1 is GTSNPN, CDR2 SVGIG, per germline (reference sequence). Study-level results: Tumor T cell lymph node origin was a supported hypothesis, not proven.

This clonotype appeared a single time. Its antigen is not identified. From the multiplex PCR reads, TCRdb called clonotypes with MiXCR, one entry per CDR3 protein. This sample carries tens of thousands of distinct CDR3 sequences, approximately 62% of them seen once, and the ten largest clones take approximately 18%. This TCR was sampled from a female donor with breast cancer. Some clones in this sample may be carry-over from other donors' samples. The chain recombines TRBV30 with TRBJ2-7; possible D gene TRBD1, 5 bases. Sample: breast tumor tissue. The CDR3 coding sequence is TGTGCCTGGAGTCTCAGGGACGAGCAGTACTTC. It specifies CAWSLRDEQYF.